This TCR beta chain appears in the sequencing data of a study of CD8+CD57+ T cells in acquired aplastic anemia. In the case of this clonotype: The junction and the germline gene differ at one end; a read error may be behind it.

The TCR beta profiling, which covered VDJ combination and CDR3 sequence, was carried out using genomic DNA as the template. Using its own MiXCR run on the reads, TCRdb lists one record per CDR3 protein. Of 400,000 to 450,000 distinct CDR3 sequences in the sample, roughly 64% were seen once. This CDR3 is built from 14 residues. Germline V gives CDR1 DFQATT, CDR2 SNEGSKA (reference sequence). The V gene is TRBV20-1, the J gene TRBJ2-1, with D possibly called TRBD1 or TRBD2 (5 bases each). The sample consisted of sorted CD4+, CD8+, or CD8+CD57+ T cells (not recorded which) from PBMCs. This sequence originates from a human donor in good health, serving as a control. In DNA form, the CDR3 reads TGCAGTGCCAGCAGCCTCGACGGGGCCGGGGAGCCGTTCTTC. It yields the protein CSASSLDGAGEPFF.